This note documents a single T cell receptor beta chain sequence. The data belong to a study of neoadjuvant anti-PD-1 for oral cavity cancer. The germline V gene encodes CDR1 LNHNV and CDR2 YYDKDF (reference sequence). The CDR3 loop spans 13 amino acids. V was cut by 3 bases and J by 4 bases, with 6 bases left in between. Libraries were prepared by immunoSEQ multiplex PCR; TCRdb keeps only in-frame clonotypes and omits some of them. The sample includes about 15,000 clones, around three quarters of them seen just once. The rearrangement uses TRBV15 and TRBJ1-4; D is ambiguous. This receptor was taken from a person aged 35-79 years with oral cavity squamous cell carcinoma. The material sequenced was PBMCs, taken before nivolumab (anti-PD-1) treatment. The CDR3 spells CATSRGGNEKLFF. The CDR3 coding sequence is TGTGCCACCAGCAGGGGCGGTAATGAAAAACTGTTTTTT.